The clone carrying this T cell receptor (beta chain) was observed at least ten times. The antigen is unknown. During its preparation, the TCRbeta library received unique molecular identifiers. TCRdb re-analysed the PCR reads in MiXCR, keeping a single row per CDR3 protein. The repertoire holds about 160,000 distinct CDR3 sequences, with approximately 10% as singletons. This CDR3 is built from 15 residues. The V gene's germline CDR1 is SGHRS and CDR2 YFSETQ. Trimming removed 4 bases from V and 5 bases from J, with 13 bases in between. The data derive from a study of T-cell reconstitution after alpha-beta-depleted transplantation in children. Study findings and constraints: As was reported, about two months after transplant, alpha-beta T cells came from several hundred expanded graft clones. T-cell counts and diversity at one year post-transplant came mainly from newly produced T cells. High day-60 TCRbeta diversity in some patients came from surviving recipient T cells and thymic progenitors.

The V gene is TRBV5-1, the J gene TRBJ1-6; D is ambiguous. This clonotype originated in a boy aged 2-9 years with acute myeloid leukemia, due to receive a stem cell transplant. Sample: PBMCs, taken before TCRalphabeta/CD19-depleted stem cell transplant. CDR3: CASSLDGWDNSPLHF. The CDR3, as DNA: TGCGCCAGCAGCCTCGACGGATGGGATAATTCACCCCTCCACTTT.